Listed here are 7 T cell receptor beta chains from one sample, sequenced in a study of cytomegalovirus exposure and HLA in healthy donors. The assay was immunoSEQ multiplex PCR, and TCRdb's table has in-frame clones only and misses some. The table records some 330,000 clones, more than 80% of them present only once. The sample consisted of PBMCs. These receptors were obtained from a woman aged 18-29 years in good health and CMV-seronegative.

This clone has just one count. J is TRBJ2-7 and V is TRBV5-6; D is possibly TRBD2 (6 bases). The V gene lost 2 bases and the J gene lost 4 bases, with 10 bases spanning the gap. Germline V gene data show CDR1 as SGHDT and CDR2 as YYEEEE. The CDR3 covers 13 residues. CDR3 nucleotides: TGTGCCAGCAGCTTTCTAGCGCAATACGAGCAGTACTTC. It encodes CASSFLAQYEQYF.

The chain has TRBV2 and TRBJ1-2, with no clear D. The germline gives CDR1 SNHLY, CDR2 FYNNEI. The CDR3 sequence is 14 residues long. V dropped 1 base and J dropped 2 bases, with 8 bases sitting between them. The DNA of the CDR3 is TGTGCCAGCAGTGAAGGAGGCGGCAACTATGGCTACACCTTC. Its protein is CASSEGGGNYGYTF.

This clone was found a few times. V usage is TRBV6-5 and J usage is TRBJ1-2; 7 nucleotides agree with TRBD1. The germline V gene has CDR1 MNHEY and CDR2 SVGAGI. The CDR3 contains 13 residues. After removal of 7 bases from V and 8 bases from J, the junction contained 10 bases not matched to a gene. The CDR3 DNA reads TGTGCCAGCAAAGACACAGGGGTGGGCGGCTACACCTTC. Encoded protein: CASKDTGVGGYTF.

The rearrangement joins TRBV28 to TRBJ2-7, with 8 bases aligning to TRBD2. Germline V gene lookup returns CDR1 MDHEN and CDR2 SYDVKM. The CDR3 loop spans 13 amino acids. Unmatched junction bases numbered 3, after V lost 4 bases and J lost 4 bases. The CDR3 region is CASSSRGRYEQYF. CDR3 coding DNA: TGTGCCAGCAGTTCCCGCGGGAGGTACGAGCAGTACTTC.

The chain joins TRBV7-2 to TRBJ2-3; 8 bases are shared with TRBD1. The CDR3 is 16 residues long. The trim removed 2 bases at V and 5 bases at J, leaving 9 bases unmatched. Germline lookup yields CDR1 SGHTA and CDR2 FQGNSA. The chain's CDR3 is CASSLYRTGLRDTQYF. In DNA, the CDR3 is TGTGCCAGCAGCTTATATAGGACAGGGCTTCGAGATACGCAGTATTTT.

J is TRBJ1-3 and V is TRBV6-5, with D uncertain. The germline V and J ends were trimmed by 2 bases and 0 bases, with 11 bases remaining between them. The CDR3 has 16 residues. The germline gives CDR1 MNHEY, CDR2 SVGAGI. CDR3 in amino acids: CASSYGPPHSGNTIYF. The CDR3 DNA sequence: TGTGCCAGCAGTTACGGGCCACCCCACTCTGGAAACACCATATATTTT.

The chain is built from TRBV2 and TRBJ2-7; possible D gene TRBD2, 5 bases. The V end was cut by 2 bases, the J end by 1 base, with 9 bases between. This CDR3 is built from 14 residues. CDR1 and CDR2 from the germline V gene are SNHLY and FYNNEI. CDR3 nucleotides: TGTGCCAGCAGTGAAACTAGGGTGTCCTACGAGCAGTACTTC. The encoded protein is CASSETRVSYEQYF. Supplemented by reference TRBV2 and TRBJ2-7, the full variable domain reads EPEVTQTPSHQVTQMGQEVILRCVPISNHLYFYWYRQILGQKVEFLVSFYNNEISEKSEIFDDQFSVERPDGSNFTLKIRSTKLEDSAMYFCASSETRVSYEQYFGPGTRLTVT.